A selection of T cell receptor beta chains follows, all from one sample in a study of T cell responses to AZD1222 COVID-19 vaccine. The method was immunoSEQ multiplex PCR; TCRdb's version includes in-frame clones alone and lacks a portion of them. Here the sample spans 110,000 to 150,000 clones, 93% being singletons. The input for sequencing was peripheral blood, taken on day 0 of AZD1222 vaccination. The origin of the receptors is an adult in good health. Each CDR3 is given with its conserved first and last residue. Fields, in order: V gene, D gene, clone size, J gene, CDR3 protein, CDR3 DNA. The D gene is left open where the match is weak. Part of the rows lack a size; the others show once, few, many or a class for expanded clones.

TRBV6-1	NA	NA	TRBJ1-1	CASSERNTEAFF	TGTGCCAGCAGTGAAAGGAACACTGAAGCTTTCTTT
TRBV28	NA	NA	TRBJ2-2	CASSFGSNTGELFF	TGTGCCAGCTCCTTCGGCTCGAACACCGGGGAGCTGTTTTTT
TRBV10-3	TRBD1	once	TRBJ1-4	CAISGVPGQGANVEKLFF	TGTGCCATCAGTGGGGTCCCGGGACAGGGGGCTAACGTTGAAAAACTGTTTTTT
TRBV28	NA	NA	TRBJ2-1	CASSTFGEQFF	TGTGCCAGCAGTACTTTCGGAGAGCAGTTCTTC
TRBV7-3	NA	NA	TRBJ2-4	CASDTRGEGKNIQYF	TGTGCCAGCGATACTAGGGGAGAGGGCAAAAACATTCAGTACTTC
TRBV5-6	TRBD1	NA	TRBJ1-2	CASSLVGTGVDGYTF	TGTGCCAGCAGCTTGGTTGGGACAGGGGTTGATGGCTACACCTTC
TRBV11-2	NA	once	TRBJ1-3	CASSLGAGTPGNTIYF	TGTGCCAGCAGCTTAGGAGCAGGGACTCCTGGAAACACCATATATTTT
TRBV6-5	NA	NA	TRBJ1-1	CASSQLQVTEAFF	TGTGCCAGCAGCCAGTTACAGGTCACTGAAGCTTTCTTT
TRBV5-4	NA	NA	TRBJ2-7	CASSLRGGEQYF	TGTGCCAGCAGCTTACGAGGAGGGGAGCAGTACTTC
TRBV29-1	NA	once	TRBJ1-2	CSVVLVNYGYTF	TGCAGCGTTGTTCTAGTAAACTATGGCTACACCTTC
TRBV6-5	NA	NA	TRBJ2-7	CASTGTATYEQYF	TGTGCCAGCACCGGGACGGCAACCTACGAGCAGTACTTC
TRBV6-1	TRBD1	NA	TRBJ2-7	CASSEEPQGDYEQYF	TGTGCCAGCAGTGAAGAGCCCCAGGGGGACTACGAGCAGTACTTC
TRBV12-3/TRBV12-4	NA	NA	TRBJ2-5	CASRRTAEETQYF	TGTGCCAGCAGGCGGACGGCAGAAGAGACCCAGTACTTC
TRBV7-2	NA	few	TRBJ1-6	CASSLVGTGSLDSPLHF	TGTGCCAGCAGCTTAGTTGGAACCGGGAGCCTCGATTCACCCCTCCACTTT
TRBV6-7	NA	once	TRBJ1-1	CASREMNTEAFF	TGTGCCAGCAGAGAGATGAACACTGAAGCTTTCTTT
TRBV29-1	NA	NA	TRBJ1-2	CSATTGLGGYGYTF	TGCAGCGCGACGACAGGACTTGGGGGGTATGGCTACACCTTC
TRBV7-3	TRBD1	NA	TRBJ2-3	CASSRTGGTDTQYF	TGTGCCAGCAGCCGTACAGGGGGCACAGATACGCAGTATTTT
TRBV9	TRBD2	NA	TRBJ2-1	CASSASGRSYNEQFF	TGTGCCAGCAGCGCTAGCGGGAGATCCTACAATGAGCAGTTCTTC
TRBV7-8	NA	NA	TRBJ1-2	CASSLNSGFGYTF	TGTGCCAGCAGCTTAAATTCTGGGTTTGGCTACACCTTC
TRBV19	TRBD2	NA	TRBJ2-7	CASTFAGGSEQYF	TGTGCCAGTACGTTTGCGGGAGGAAGCGAGCAGTACTTC
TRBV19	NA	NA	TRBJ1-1	CASSWGLLNTEAFF	TGTGCCAGTAGTTGGGGACTGCTCAACACTGAAGCTTTCTTT
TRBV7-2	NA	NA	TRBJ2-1	CASSSRLNEQFF	TGTGCCAGCAGCTCGAGATTGAATGAGCAGTTCTTC
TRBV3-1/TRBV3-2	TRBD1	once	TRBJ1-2	CASSLLGQGSAGIYGYTF	TGTGCCAGCAGCCTCCTGGGACAGGGGTCCGCTGGCATCTATGGCTACACCTTC
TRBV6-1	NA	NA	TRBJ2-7	CASSEIGGGYEQYF	TGTGCCAGCAGTGAAATTGGGGGCGGCTACGAGCAGTACTTC
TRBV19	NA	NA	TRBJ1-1	CASSIGGGREAFF	TGTGCCAGTAGTATAGGAGGGGGGAGAGAAGCTTTCTTT
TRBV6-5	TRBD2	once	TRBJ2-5	CASRPVAGGFETQYF	TGTGCCAGCAGGCCCGTAGCGGGAGGATTCGAGACCCAGTACTTC
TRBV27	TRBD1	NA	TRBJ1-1	CASSIRQGSLVNTEAFF	TGTGCCAGCAGTATAAGACAGGGGTCTTTGGTGAACACTGAAGCTTTCTTT
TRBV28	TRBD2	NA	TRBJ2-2	CASSRLPGLAVNTGELFF	TGTGCCAGCAGTCGGCTACCGGGACTAGCGGTGAACACCGGGGAGCTGTTTTTT
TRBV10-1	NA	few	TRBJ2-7	CASSEWASAEQYF	TGCGCCAGCAGTGAGTGGGCTAGCGCCGAGCAGTACTTC
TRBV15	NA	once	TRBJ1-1	CATSQGSWPTEAFF	TGTGCCACCAGCCAGGGCTCATGGCCCACTGAAGCTTTCTTT
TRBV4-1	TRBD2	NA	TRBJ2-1	CASTLGLAGDNEQFF	TGCGCCAGCACCCTAGGACTAGCGGGAGACAATGAGCAGTTCTTC
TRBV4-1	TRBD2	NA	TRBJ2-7	CASSQGEGGDEQYF	TGCGCCAGCAGCCAAGGGGAGGGTGGCGACGAGCAGTACTTC
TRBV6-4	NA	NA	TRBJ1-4	CASSPGLVGEKLFF	TGTGCCAGCAGTCCAGGGTTAGTAGGAGAAAAACTGTTTTTT
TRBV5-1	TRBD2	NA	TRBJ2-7	CASSFSREGYEQYF	TGCGCCAGCAGCTTCTCGCGGGAGGGCTACGAGCAGTACTTC
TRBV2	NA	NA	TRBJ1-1	CASRPGPFSLGENTEAFF	TGTGCCAGCAGACCCGGTCCTTTTTCCCTCGGAGAGAACACTGAAGCTTTCTTT
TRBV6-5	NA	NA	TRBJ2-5	CASSDRTVKETQYF	TGTGCCAGCAGCGACCGGACAGTCAAAGAGACCCAGTACTTC
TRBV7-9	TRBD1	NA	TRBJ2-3	CASSYTGTGGEDTQYF	TGTGCCAGCAGCTATACCGGGACAGGGGGCGAAGATACGCAGTATTTT
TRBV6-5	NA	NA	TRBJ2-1	CASRIEGLDNEQFF	TGTGCCAGCAGAATCGAGGGCCTCGACAATGAGCAGTTCTTC
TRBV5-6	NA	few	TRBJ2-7	CASSLRYSYEQYF	TGTGCCAGCAGCTTGAGGTACTCCTACGAGCAGTACTTC
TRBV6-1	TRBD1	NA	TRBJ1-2	CASSVSGTALYYGYTF	TGTGCCAGCAGTGTTTCCGGGACAGCGTTATACTATGGCTACACCTTC
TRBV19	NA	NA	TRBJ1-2	CASSETPLPTSPYGYTF	TGTGCCAGTAGCGAAACGCCGTTGCCCACCTCTCCCTATGGCTACACCTTC
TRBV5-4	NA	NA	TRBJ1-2	CASSSAQGFYYGYTF	TGTGCCAGCAGCTCAGCACAGGGTTTTTACTATGGCTACACCTTC
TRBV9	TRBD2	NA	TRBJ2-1	CASSVTSIHEQFF	TGTGCCAGCAGCGTGACTAGCATCCATGAGCAGTTCTTC
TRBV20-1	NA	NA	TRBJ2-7	CSASESQAYEQYF	TGCAGTGCTAGTGAGAGCCAAGCCTACGAGCAGTACTTC